These 20 T cell receptor beta chains originate from one sample sequenced in a study of persistence of HIV-infected CD4 T cells. Their antigens remain unidentified. Cells were stimulated with CMV-infected fibroblast lysates at roughly 10 ug/mL. CD40L-negative CD69-negative CD45RO-high memory CD4+ T cells were sorted as populations depleted of antigen-responding cells. The immunoSEQ assay was version 4, run in survey mode. TCRdb keeps only in-frame clones here, not all; method: immunoSEQ multiplex PCR. The data contain 50,000 or so clones, about 80% of them seen just once; the ten biggest clones take up around 2.9%. The sequencing here drew on CD4+ T cells sorted from PBMCs after approximately 20-hour stimulation, taken from a patient who received antiretroviral therapy. The receptor source for this set is an adult man with HIV who was CMV-seropositive.

V usage is TRBV6-2 or TRBV6-3 and J usage is TRBJ1-3; D is ambiguous. Germline CDR1 MNHEY, CDR2 SVGEGT. The CDR3 is 15 residues long. The germline V and J ends were trimmed by 6 bases and 0 bases, with 12 bases remaining between them. CDR3 sequence: CASSLGRVSGNTIYF. In DNA form, the CDR3 reads TGTGCCAGCAGCCTTGGACGAGTCTCTGGAAACACCATATATTTT.

The chain couples TRBV5-1 to TRBJ1-2; the match to TRBD1 covers 8 bases. From germline, CDR1 is SGHRS and CDR2 YFSETQ. J was trimmed by 4 bases and V by 4 bases; bases with no gene match: 15. The CDR3 loop spans 17 amino acids. The CDR3 reads CASSLTGVGGSSYGYTF. CDR3 coding DNA: TGCGCCAGCAGCCTGACAGGGGTGGGAGGGTCGAGCTATGGCTACACCTTC.

This clone was observed a single time. CDR3 in amino acids: CASSLDGSFYNEQFF. The CDR3 nucleotides are TGTGCCAGCAGTCTGGACGGATCCTTCTACAATGAGCAGTTCTTC. This chain connects TRBV6-2 or TRBV6-3 to TRBJ2-1; no definite D call. This CDR3 is built from 15 residues. Per the germline V gene, CDR1 is MNHEY and CDR2 is SVGEGT. The V gene lost 5 bases and the J gene lost 3 bases, with 14 bases spanning the gap.

The chain employs TRBV4-1 and TRBJ1-5; D may be TRBD1 (6 bases). The length of the CDR3 is 17 residues. The germline V gene has CDR1 MGHRA and CDR2 YSYEKL. Deletions cut 0 bases from V and 3 bases from J, with 15 bases between. As DNA, the CDR3 is TGCGCCAGCAGCCAAGAGAGAGCGGGGGCGGCCAATCAGCCCCAGCATTTT. Translated: CASSQERAGAANQPQHF.

This sequence joins TRBV14 and TRBJ2-3, with D hard to call. There are 14 residues in the CDR3. With 3 bases removed from V and 6 bases from J, the gap between germline ends came to 13 bases. The germline CDR1 and CDR2 sequences are SGHDN and FVKESK. The CDR3 nucleotides are TGTGCCAGCAGCCATTCAATAGGGCGGGATACGCAGTATTTT. Translating gives CASSHSIGRDTQYF.

The J gene is TRBJ2-2, the V gene TRBV10-3; D is uncertain. The CDR3 has 12 residues. Per the germline V gene, CDR1 is ENHRY and CDR2 is SYGVKD. The ends were cut back, 7 bases at V and 0 bases at J, with 3 bases in the middle. The DNA of the CDR3 is TGTGCCATCAAAACGAACACCGGGGAGCTGTTTTTT. This codes for CAIKTNTGELFF.

The V gene is TRBV2, the J gene TRBJ2-1, with 7 bases lining up with TRBD2. V was pared by 7 bases and J by 4 bases, with 10 bases of the junction left unmatched. This CDR3 contains 15 residues. The germline CDR1 and CDR2 sequences are SNHLY and FYNNEI. The DNA for the CDR3 is TGTGCCAGCACCCCCAGAGGGAGGGAATACAATGAGCAGTTCTTC. Its protein is CASTPRGREYNEQFF.

This clone was observed a few times. The chain joins TRBV9 to TRBJ2-1, with 8 bases matching TRBD1. The V segment lost 2 bases and the J segment 7 bases; nucleotides outside the gene matches: 8. The CDR3 covers 15 residues. Germline CDR1 reads SGDLS; CDR2 reads YYNGEE. CDR3 protein: CASSVRTGHGNEQFF. The CDR3 DNA reads TGTGCCAGCAGCGTGAGGACAGGGCATGGAAATGAGCAGTTCTTC.

V is TRBV25-1 and J is TRBJ1-2; TRBD1 matches 8 bases. V shed 7 bases and J 2 bases; nucleotides not matched to a gene: 0. CDR1 is MGHDK and CDR2 is SYGVNS in the germline V gene. The CDR3 totals 12 residues. Here the CDR3 reads CASNRGNYGYTF. The DNA of the CDR3 is TGTGCCAGCAACAGGGGGAACTATGGCTACACCTTC.

The chain couples TRBV29-1 to TRBJ1-5; TRBD1 agrees at 7 bases. This CDR3 is 15 amino acids long. V shed 6 bases and J 6 bases; nucleotides not matched to a gene: 14. Germline V CDR1 and CDR2: SQVTM, ANQGSEA. CDR3 in amino acids: CSVAYGTEGSQPQHF. CDR3 bases: TGCAGCGTGGCATACGGGACAGAAGGGAGTCAGCCCCAGCATTTT.

The chain links TRBV3-1 (or the pseudogene TRBV3-2) to TRBJ2-7; D possibly corresponds to TRBD2 (5 bases). This CDR3 comprises 13 residues. Trimming took off 5 bases at V and 5 bases at J, with 13 bases between the two ends. The germline V gene has CDR1 LGHDT and CDR2 YNNKEL (reference sequence). CDR3 residues: CASSSFGNHEQYF. The CDR3 bases are TGTGCCAGCAGCAGTTTCGGGAACCACGAGCAGTACTTC.

This clone is a singleton in its sample. The rearrangement links TRBV7-9 to TRBJ2-2, with TRBD1 matching 8 bases. J gave up 6 bases and V 4 bases, and 7 bases lay outside the gene matches. The V gene's germline CDR1 is SEHNR and CDR2 FQNEAQ (reference sequence). The CDR3 contains 15 residues. The CDR3 here is CASSSGTGEAGELFF. The CDR3 DNA reads TGTGCCAGCAGCTCCGGGACAGGAGAGGCCGGGGAGCTGTTTTTT.

This clone has just a few counts. The chain joins TRBV6-5 to TRBJ1-1, with D unclear. The germline V gene encodes CDR1 MNHEY and CDR2 SVGAGI. The CDR3 is made up of 12 amino acids. Deletions cut 5 bases from V and 2 bases from J, with 6 bases between. CDR3 amino acids: CASSPSNTEAFF. CDR3 DNA: TGTGCCAGCAGTCCTAGTAACACTGAAGCTTTCTTT.

The chain joins TRBV19 to TRBJ1-2, with 7 bases matching TRBD1. The CDR3 spans 14 residues. Germline CDR1 and CDR2: LNHDA and SQIVND (reference sequence). J lost 4 bases, V lost 6 bases, and 8 bases had no gene match. CDR3 DNA: TGTGCCAGTAGGCCAAGCCGGGACAGCTATGGCTACACCTTC. It encodes CASRPSRDSYGYTF.

This chain links TRBV7-9 with TRBJ1-1; D is undetermined. This CDR3 contains 14 residues. Between the trimmed V and J ends, which lost 3 bases and 1 base, there was a span of 9 bases. In germline, CDR1 is SEHNR, CDR2 FQNEAQ (reference sequence). In nucleotides, the CDR3 is TGTGCCAGCAGCTTTCCCTACAGGAACACTGAAGCTTTCTTT. The encoded protein is CASSFPYRNTEAFF. Looking up the rest from reference TRBV7-9 and TRBJ1-1 gives the full variable domain: DTGVSQNPRHKITKRGQNVTFRCDPISEHNRLYWYRQTLGQGPEFLTYFQNEAQLEKSRLLSDRFSAERPKGSFSTLEIQRTEQGDSAMYLCASSFPYRNTEAFFGQGTRLTVV.

This clone was detected only a few times. The J gene is TRBJ2-1, the V gene TRBV6-5; no definite D call. Deletions cut 7 bases from V and 5 bases from J, with 6 bases between. CDR1 is MNHEY, CDR2 SVGAGI, per germline. This CDR3 has 11 amino acids. CDR3 region: CASTLNNEQFF. CDR3 DNA sequence: TGTGCCAGCACCCTGAACAATGAGCAGTTCTTC.

The J gene is TRBJ2-1, the V gene TRBV19; a possible D gene is TRBD1 (5 bases). This CDR3 has 15 amino acids. The V end lost 0 bases, the J end lost 3 bases, and 9 bases lay between the germline ends. Germline assignment: CDR1 LNHDA and CDR2 SQIVND (reference sequence). The CDR3 reads CASSIDQGSYNEQFF. The CDR3 DNA reads TGTGCCAGTAGTATAGATCAGGGCAGCTACAATGAGCAGTTCTTC.

The sample holds a few counts of this clone. The V call is TRBV7-9, the J call TRBJ1-2, with D tentatively TRBD1 (6 bases). V was trimmed by 10 bases and J by 3 bases, leaving 12 bases between them. The CDR3 has 12 amino acids. Germline V lookup: CDR1 SEHNR, CDR2 FQNEAQ (reference sequence). CDR3 coding DNA: TGTGCCATCACAGGGTTTGACTATGGCTACACCTTC. It translates to CAITGFDYGYTF. Drawing the rest from reference TRBV7-9 and TRBJ1-2, the complete variable domain is DTGVSQNPRHKITKRGQNVTFRCDPISEHNRLYWYRQTLGQGPEFLTYFQNEAQLEKSRLLSDRFSAERPKGSFSTLEIQRTEQGDSAMYLCAITGFDYGYTFGSGTRLTVV.

This clone has just a few counts. CDR3 bases: TGTGCCAGCAGTTACTCAGGGGCGGGAAACATTCAGTACTTC. Amino acid sequence: CASSYSGAGNIQYF. The rearrangement links TRBV6-2 or TRBV6-3 to TRBJ2-4; either TRBD1 or TRBD2 may fit D (5 bases each). CDR1 and CDR2 (germline): MNHEY, SVGEGT. The CDR3 totals 14 residues. Trimming left V 0 bases short and J 6 bases short, with 9 bases between.

CDR3 DNA sequence: TGCAGCGTGCCTAAACGGGAACAAACACCCTACGAGCAGTACTTC. It yields the protein CSVPKREQTPYEQYF. The chain couples TRBV29-1 to TRBJ2-7; tentatively, D is TRBD2 (5 bases). V lost 6 bases and J 2 bases, leaving 20 bases between the germline ends. Germline V gene data show CDR1 as SQVTM and CDR2 as ANQGSEA. The CDR3 loop spans 15 amino acids.